This T cell receptor (beta chain) was recorded in a study of T cells in Graves' hyperthyroidism and ophthalmopathy. Amplified TCR beta CDR3 regions derived from RNA transcripts. HTBI primers were the set used in a first-round RT-PCR of the TCR CDR3. TCRdb processed the multiplex PCR reads anew with MiXCR; each CDR3 protein has one entry. Here the sample spans about half a million distinct CDR3 sequences, around a quarter being singletons. The table lists this clonotype with many counts. With 2 bases removed from V and 1 base from J, the gap between germline ends came to 15 bases. The CDR3 is made up of 15 amino acids. Per germline, CDR1 DFQATT and CDR2 SNEGSKA (reference sequence).

J is TRBJ2-7 and V is TRBV20-1; D is perhaps TRBD2 (5 bases). What was sequenced was blood. The clonotype was recovered from a woman aged 30 to 39 with Graves' ophthalmopathy. In nucleotides, the CDR3 is TGCAGTGCTAGAAATCAAGGGAGTGGTTCCTACGAGCAGTACTTC. Amino acids: CSARNQGSGSYEQYF.